The sequence of this T cell receptor beta chain was determined in a study of vaccination and CD4 T cells after COVID-19. About the study: Post-COVID samples had a sampling time that fell a median about 100 days after diagnosis (range 35 to 161). The authors used overlapping spike peptides from SARS-CoV-2, HCoV-NL63, HCoV-OC43 and HCoV-229E to stimulate cells.

Treatment of the sample: 10-day PBMC culture with coronavirus spike peptide pools or control peptides (ViraFEST assay). Pre-COVID-19 pandemic sampling (2011-2018) yielded the unexposed donor's CD4+ T cells. First, ViraFEST expanded antigen-specific T cells with peptide pools, and next it sequenced the TCRs. Both SARS-CoV-2 S/N and four cold-coronavirus spikes were used, cells permitting, to probe CD4+ T cells of unexposed donors. With respect to this clonotype: Its antigen is still unknown.

Trimming removed 2 bases from V and 5 bases from J; junction bases left unmatched: 8. The germline CDR1 and CDR2 sequences are SGHNT and YYREEE (reference sequence). The CDR3 sequence is 15 residues long. Researchers used the Oncomine TCR Beta short-read assay to sequence DNA from cultured CD4+ T cells. In TCRdb, the PCR reads were re-called with MiXCR into one record per CDR3 protein. The sample consists of thousands of distinct CDR3 sequences, more than 50% of them appearing once. The sequenced sample was CD4+ T cells from blood, cultured in vitro. This rearrangement joins TRBV5-4 to TRBJ2-3; the match to TRBD1 covers 7 bases. The receptor was isolated from a human donor in good health. DNA of the CDR3: TGTGCCAGCAGCTTTCTCGAAAACAGGGGAGATACGCAGTATTTT. Translating it yields CASSFLENRGDTQYF.